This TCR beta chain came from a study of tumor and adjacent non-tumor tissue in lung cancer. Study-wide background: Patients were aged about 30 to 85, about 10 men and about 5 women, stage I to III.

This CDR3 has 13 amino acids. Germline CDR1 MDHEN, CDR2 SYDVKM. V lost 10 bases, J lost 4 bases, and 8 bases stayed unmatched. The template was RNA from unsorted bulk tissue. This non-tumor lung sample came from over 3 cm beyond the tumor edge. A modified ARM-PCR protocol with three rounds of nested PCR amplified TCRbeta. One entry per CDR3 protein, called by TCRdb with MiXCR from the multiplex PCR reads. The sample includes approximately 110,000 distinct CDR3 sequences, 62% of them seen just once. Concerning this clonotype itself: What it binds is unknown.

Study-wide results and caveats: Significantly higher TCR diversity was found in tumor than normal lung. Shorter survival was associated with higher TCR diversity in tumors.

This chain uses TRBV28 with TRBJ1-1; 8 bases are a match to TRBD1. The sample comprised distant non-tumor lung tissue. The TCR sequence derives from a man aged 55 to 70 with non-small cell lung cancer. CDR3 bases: TGTGCCAACAAGGGACAGGACGGCACTGAAGCTTTCTTT. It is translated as CANKGQDGTEAFF.